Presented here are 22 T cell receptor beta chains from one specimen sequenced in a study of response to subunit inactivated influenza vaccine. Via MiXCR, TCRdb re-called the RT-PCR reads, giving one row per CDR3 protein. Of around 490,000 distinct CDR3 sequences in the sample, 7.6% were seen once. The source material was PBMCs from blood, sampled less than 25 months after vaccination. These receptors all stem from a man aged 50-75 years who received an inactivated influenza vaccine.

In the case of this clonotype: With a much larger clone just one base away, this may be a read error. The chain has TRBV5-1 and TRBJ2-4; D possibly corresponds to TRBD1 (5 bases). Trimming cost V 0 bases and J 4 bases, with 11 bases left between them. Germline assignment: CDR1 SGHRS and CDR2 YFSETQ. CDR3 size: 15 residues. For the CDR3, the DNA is TGCGCCAGCAGCTTGGAGACAGCAACAAAAAACATTCAGTACTTC. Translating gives CASSLETATKNIQYF.

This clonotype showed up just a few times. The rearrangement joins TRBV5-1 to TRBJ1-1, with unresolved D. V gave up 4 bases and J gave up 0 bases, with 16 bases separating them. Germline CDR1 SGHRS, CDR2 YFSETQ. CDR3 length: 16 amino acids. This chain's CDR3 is CASSPLAGSLNTEAFF. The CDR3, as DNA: TGCGCCAGCAGCCCGCTGGCGGGCAGCTTGAACACTGAAGCTTTCTTT. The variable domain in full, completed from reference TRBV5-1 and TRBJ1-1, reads KAGVTQTPRYLIKTRGQQVTLSCSPISGHRSVSWYQQTPGQGLQFLFEYFSETQRNKGNFPGRFSGRQFSNSRSEMNVSTLELGDSALYLCASSPLAGSLNTEAFFGQGTRLTVV.

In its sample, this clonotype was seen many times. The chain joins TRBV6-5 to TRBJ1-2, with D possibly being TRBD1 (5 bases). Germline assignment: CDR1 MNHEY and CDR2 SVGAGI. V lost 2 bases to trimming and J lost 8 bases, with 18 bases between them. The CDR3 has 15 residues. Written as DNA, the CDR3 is TGTGCCAGCAGTTACGGCCGCGGGGGAAGTTGGGGCTACACCTTC. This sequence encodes CASSYGRGGSWGYTF.

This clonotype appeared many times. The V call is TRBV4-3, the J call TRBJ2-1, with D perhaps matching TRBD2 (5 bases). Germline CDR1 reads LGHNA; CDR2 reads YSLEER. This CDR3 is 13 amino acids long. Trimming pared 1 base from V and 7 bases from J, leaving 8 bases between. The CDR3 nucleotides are TGCGCCAGCAGCCAAGGGCTAGCAAATGAGCAGTTCTTC. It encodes CASSQGLANEQFF.

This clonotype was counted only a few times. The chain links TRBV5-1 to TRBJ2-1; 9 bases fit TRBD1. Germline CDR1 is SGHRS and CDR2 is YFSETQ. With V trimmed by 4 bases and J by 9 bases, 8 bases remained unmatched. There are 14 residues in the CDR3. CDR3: CASSKGQGRSEQFF. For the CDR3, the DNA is TGCGCCAGCAGCAAGGGACAGGGTAGGAGTGAGCAGTTCTTC.

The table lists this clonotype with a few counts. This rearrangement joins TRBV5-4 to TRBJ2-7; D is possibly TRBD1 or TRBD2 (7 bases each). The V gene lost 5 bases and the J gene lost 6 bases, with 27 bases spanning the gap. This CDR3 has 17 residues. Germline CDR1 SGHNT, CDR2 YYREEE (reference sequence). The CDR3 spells CASRRETGRDVSGEQYF. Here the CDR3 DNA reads TGTGCCAGCAGACGTGAGACAGGGAGGGATGTATCGGGCGAGCAGTACTTC.

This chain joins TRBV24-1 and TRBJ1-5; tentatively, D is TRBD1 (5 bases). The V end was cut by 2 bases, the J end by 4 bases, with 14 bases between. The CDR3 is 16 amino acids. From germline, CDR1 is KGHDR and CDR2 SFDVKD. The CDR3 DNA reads TGTGCCACCAGTGATTCCGGCAGGGCGGATAATCAGCCCCAGCATTTT. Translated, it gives CATSDSGRADNQPQHF.

Here the CDR3 DNA reads TGTGCCAGCAGCCAAGGAGGTTTAGAAAAACTGTTTTTT. Translated: CASSQGGLEKLFF. V usage is TRBV4-2 and J usage is TRBJ1-4; no firm D call. This CDR3 comprises 13 residues. V lost 1 base and J lost 8, with 8 bases in between. The germline CDR1 and CDR2 sequences are LGHNA and YNFKEQ.

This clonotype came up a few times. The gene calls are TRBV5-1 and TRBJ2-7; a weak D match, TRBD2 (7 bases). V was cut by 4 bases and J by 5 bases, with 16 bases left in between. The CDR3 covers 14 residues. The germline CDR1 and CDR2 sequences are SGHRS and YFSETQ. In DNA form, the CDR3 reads TGCGCCAGCAGCCGCGGGGGCTTCGGGGACGAGCAGTACTTC. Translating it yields CASSRGGFGDEQYF.

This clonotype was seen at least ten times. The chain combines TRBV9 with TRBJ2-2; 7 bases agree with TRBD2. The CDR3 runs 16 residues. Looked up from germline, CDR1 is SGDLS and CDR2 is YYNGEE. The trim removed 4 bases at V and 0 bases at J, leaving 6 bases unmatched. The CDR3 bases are TGTGCCAGCAGCCCACCCAGCGGGACGAACACCGGGGAGCTGTTTTTT. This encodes CASSPPSGTNTGELFF. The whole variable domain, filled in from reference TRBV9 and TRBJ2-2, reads DSGVTQTPKHLITATGQRVTLRCSPRSGDLSVYWYQQSLDQGLQFLIQYYNGEERAKGNILERFSAQQFPDLHSELNLSSLELGDSALYFCASSPPSGTNTGELFFGEGSRLTVL.

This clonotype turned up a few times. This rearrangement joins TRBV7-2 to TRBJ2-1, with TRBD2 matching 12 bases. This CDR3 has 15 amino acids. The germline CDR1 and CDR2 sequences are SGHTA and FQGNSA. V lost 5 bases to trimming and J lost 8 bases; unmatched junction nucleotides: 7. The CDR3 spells CASSQRLAGAYEQFF. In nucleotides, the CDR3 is TGTGCCAGCAGCCAACGACTAGCGGGGGCCTATGAGCAGTTCTTC.

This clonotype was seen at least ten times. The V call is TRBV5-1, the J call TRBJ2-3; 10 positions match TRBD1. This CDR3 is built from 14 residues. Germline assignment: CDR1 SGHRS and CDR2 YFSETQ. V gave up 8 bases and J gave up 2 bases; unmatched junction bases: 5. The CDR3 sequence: CASSTGGHTDTQYF. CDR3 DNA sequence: TGCGCCAGTTCGACAGGGGGCCACACAGATACGCAGTATTTT.

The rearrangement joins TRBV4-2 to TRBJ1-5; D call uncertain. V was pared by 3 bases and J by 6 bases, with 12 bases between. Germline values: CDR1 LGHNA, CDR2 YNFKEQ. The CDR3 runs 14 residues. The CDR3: CASSQVSGSQPQHF. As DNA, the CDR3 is TGTGCCAGCAGCCAGGTCAGTGGCAGTCAGCCCCAGCATTTT.

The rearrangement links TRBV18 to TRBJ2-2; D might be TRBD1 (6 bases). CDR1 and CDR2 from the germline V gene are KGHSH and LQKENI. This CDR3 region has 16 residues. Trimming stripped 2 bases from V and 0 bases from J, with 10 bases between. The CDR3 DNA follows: TGTGCCAGCTCACCAGTGAGGGGGTCGAACACCGGGGAGCTGTTTTTT. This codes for CASSPVRGSNTGELFF.

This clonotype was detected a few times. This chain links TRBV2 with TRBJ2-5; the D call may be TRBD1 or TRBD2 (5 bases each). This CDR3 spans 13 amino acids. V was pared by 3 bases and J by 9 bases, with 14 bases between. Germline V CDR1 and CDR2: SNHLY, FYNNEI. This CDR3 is CASSESGRPAQYF. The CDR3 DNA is TGTGCCAGCAGTGAGTCGGGACGCCCGGCCCAGTACTTC.

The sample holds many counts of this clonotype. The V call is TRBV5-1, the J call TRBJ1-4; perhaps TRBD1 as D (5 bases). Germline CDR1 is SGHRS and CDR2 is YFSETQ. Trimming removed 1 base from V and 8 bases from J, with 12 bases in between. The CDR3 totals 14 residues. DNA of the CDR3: TGCGCCAGCAGCTTGCTAGGGGCTGGGGAAAAACTGTTTTTT. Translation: CASSLLGAGEKLFF. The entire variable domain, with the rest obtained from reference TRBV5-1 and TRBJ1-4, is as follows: KAGVTQTPRYLIKTRGQQVTLSCSPISGHRSVSWYQQTPGQGLQFLFEYFSETQRNKGNFPGRFSGRQFSNSRSEMNVSTLELGDSALYLCASSLLGAGEKLFFGSGTQLSVL.

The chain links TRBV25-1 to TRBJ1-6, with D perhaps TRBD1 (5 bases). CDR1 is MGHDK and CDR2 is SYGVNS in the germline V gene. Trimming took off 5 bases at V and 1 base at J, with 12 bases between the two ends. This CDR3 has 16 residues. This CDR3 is CASSPPDSSYNSPLHF. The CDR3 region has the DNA TGTGCCAGCAGTCCACCCGACAGTTCCTATAATTCACCCCTCCACTTT.

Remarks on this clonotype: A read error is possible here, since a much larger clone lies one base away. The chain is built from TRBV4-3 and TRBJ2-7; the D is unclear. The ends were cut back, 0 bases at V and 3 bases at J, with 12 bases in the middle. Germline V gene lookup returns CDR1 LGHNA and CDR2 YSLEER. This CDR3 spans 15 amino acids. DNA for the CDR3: TGCGCCAGCAGCCAAGAAGCACAGCCATTCTACGAGCAGTACTTC. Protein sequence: CASSQEAQPFYEQYF.

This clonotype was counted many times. CDR3 residues: CSVDSLEGYTF. Written as DNA, the CDR3 is TGCAGCGTTGATAGCTTGGAAGGCTACACCTTC. This chain joins TRBV29-1 and TRBJ1-2; D call uncertain. V lost 3 bases, J lost 8 bases, and 10 bases lay in between. The CDR3 covers 11 residues. The germline CDR1 and CDR2 sequences are SQVTM and ANQGSEA.

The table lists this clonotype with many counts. The CDR3 sequence: CSVDTVLAATLGAGDTQYF. In nucleotides, the CDR3 is TGCAGCGTTGATACAGTACTAGCGGCAACTCTAGGGGCCGGGGATACGCAGTATTTT. The chain recombines TRBV29-1 with TRBJ2-3; 8 bases align to TRBD2. The CDR3 consists of 19 residues. The trim removed 3 bases at V and 6 bases at J, leaving 23 bases unmatched. Germline CDR1 SQVTM, CDR2 ANQGSEA.

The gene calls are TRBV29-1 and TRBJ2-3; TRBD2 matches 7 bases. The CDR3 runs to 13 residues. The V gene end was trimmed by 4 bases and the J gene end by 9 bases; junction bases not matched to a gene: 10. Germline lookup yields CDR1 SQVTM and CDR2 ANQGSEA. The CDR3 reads CSVGTTSEGTQYF. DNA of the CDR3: TGCAGCGTTGGTACTACTAGCGAAGGGACGCAGTATTTT.

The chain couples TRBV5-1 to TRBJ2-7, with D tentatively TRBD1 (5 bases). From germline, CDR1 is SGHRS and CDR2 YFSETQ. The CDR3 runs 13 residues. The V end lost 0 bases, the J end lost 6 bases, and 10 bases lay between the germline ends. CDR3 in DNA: TGCGCCAGCAGCTTGGAGTTCAGGGTCGAGCAGTACTTC. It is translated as CASSLEFRVEQYF.